These 27 T cell receptor beta chains were sequenced from one sample in a study of T cells in Graves' hyperthyroidism and ophthalmopathy. The CDR3 regions of TCR beta were amplified from RNA transcripts. TCR CDR3 underwent first-round RT-PCR with the HTBI primer set. Using its own MiXCR run on the multiplex PCR reads, TCRdb lists one record per CDR3 protein. This table holds 400,000 to 550,000 distinct CDR3 sequences, 14% found once. What was sequenced was blood. These receptor sequences come from a woman in her late teens or twenties with Graves' hyperthyroidism.

V gene TRBV20-1 combines with J gene TRBJ2-1; D remains unclear. The V end lost 1 base, the J end lost 8 bases, and 15 bases lay between the germline ends. The length of the CDR3 is 14 residues. CDR1 is DFQATT and CDR2 is SNEGSKA in the germline V gene (reference sequence). The CDR3 here is CSARGPLVRDEQFF. The CDR3 region has the DNA TGCAGTGCTAGAGGCCCCCTTGTTAGGGATGAGCAGTTCTTC.

This clonotype was seen more than once but under ten times. The chain combines TRBV6-1 with TRBJ1-4; TRBD1 agrees at 8 bases. Germline V CDR1 and CDR2: MNHNS, SASEGT. V shed 5 bases, J shed 10 bases, and the junction held 9 bases outside the gene matches. The CDR3 covers 14 residues. CDR3 residues: CASSPGGGSGKLFF. CDR3 sequence (DNA): TGTGCCAGCAGTCCAGGGGGCGGGTCAGGAAAACTGTTTTTT.

This clonotype was seen repeatedly, ten times or more. CDR3: CASGLYPSPQETQYF. The CDR3 coding sequence is TGTGCTAGTGGCCTGTACCCGTCACCCCAAGAGACCCAGTACTTC. The chain joins TRBV12-5 to TRBJ2-5, with D uncertain. Between the trimmed V and J ends, which lost 6 bases and 1 base, there was a span of 15 bases. This CDR3 comprises 15 residues. The germline V gene has CDR1 LGHNT and CDR2 FRNRAP.

The rearrangement joins TRBV6-4 to TRBJ2-4; TRBD1 is a possible D gene (6 bases). Looked up from germline, CDR1 is MRHNA and CDR2 is SNTAGT. Trimming pared 5 bases from V and 5 bases from J, leaving 13 bases between. This CDR3 is built from 14 residues. This CDR3 is CASSSGAGENIQYF. CDR3 coding DNA: TGTGCCAGCAGTTCCGGGGCAGGGGAAAACATTCAGTACTTC.

This clonotype was counted ten times or more. This rearrangement joins TRBV30 to TRBJ1-1, with D possibly matching TRBD1 (5 bases). Germline values: CDR1 GTSNPN, CDR2 SVGIG (reference sequence). The CDR3 runs 11 residues. Trimming removed 6 bases from V and 5 bases from J, with 10 bases in between. CDR3 sequence: CACQGGTEAFF. For the CDR3, the DNA is TGTGCCTGTCAGGGAGGAACTGAAGCTTTCTTT.

This clonotype was seen a handful of times. One end of the junction fails to match germline, which may point to a read error. CDR3 sequence (DNA): TGTGCCAGTAGTGTGGGGGGCCCTCTGACTAGCGGGAGGATCTTC. It yields the protein CASSVGGPLTSGRIF. The chain carries TRBV19 and TRBJ2-1, with 13 nucleotides matching TRBD2. CDR1 is LNHDA, CDR2 SQIVND, per germline (reference sequence). The CDR3 contains 15 residues.

The chain couples TRBV20-1 to TRBJ1-1, with no clear D. V was trimmed by 5 bases and J by 3 bases, leaving 16 bases between them. The germline gives CDR1 DFQATT, CDR2 SNEGSKA (reference sequence). CDR3 length equals 14 residues. In DNA form, the CDR3 reads TGCAGTGCTGGATCGACATCCGGGCACACTGAAGCTTTCTTT. Its protein product is CSAGSTSGHTEAFF.

This clonotype was found many times. The chain combines TRBV10-2 with TRBJ1-1, with no clear D. The germline V and J ends were trimmed by 2 bases and 1 base, with 5 bases remaining between them. Germline V gene data show CDR1 as WSHSY and CDR2 as SAAADI. The CDR3 is 13 residues long. Here the CDR3 DNA reads TGCGCCAGCAGTGAGGATGGGAACACTGAAGCTTTCTTT. This codes for CASSEDGNTEAFF.

The J gene is TRBJ2-2, the V gene TRBV5-1; D may be TRBD1 (6 bases). Looked up from germline, CDR1 is SGHRS and CDR2 is YFSETQ. Trimming left V 4 bases short and J 5 bases short, with 21 bases between. CDR3 length equals 17 residues. CDR3 in DNA: TGCGCCAGCAGCCCTGTAGTCAGGGGAGAAGGGACCGGGGAGCTGTTTTTT. It yields the protein CASSPVVRGEGTGELFF.

This clonotype was observed a handful of times. The V and J genes are TRBV30 and TRBJ1-1, with 9 bases lining up with TRBD1. This CDR3 is 15 amino acids long. The V gene end was trimmed by 1 base and the J gene end by 4 bases; junction bases not matched to a gene: 7. Germline V gives CDR1 GTSNPN, CDR2 SVGIG (reference sequence). CDR3 sequence (DNA): TGTGCCTGGAGTGGAACAGGGGGCAAAGGCACTGAAGCTTTCTTT. Protein product: CAWSGTGGKGTEAFF.

In its sample, this clonotype was seen many times. V and J are TRBV18 and TRBJ1-6; 10 nucleotides line up with TRBD1. This CDR3 is built from 15 residues. The germline gives CDR1 KGHSH, CDR2 LQKENI. Germline trimming cut 3 bases from V and 10 bases from J; bases unmatched to any gene: 6. The CDR3 DNA follows: TGTGCCAGCTCACCGTCCGGGACAGGGGAGTCACCCCTCCACTTT. Amino acid sequence: CASSPSGTGESPLHF.

This clonotype was picked up many times. Written as DNA, the CDR3 is TGTGCCAGCAGGGAGGGGGGGGCAGATACGCAGTATTTT. It is translated as CASREGGADTQYF. V and J are TRBV12-3 or TRBV12-4 and TRBJ2-3; TRBD2 might be the D (7 bases). Trimming shortened V by 6 bases and J by 4 bases, and 11 bases separated the two germline ends. The CDR3 is 13 residues long.

To note about this clonotype: Mismatch with germline at one junction end may stem from a read error. The rearrangement joins TRBV9 to TRBJ1-1, with D unresolved. This CDR3 is 13 amino acids long. Germline V gives CDR1 SGDLS, CDR2 YYNGEE. CDR3 in amino acids: CASSARPITEALF. The DNA of the CDR3 is TGTGCCAGCAGCGCCCGCCCAATCACTGAAGCTCTCTTT.

The CDR3 DNA reads TGTGCCAGTAGTATCCCAGGGGGGAATGGCTACACCTTC. Translating gives CASSIPGGNGYTF. This chain joins TRBV19 and TRBJ1-2; 7 bases align to TRBD1. The V and J ends lost 3 bases and 6 bases, in that order; junction bases with no gene match: 4. The germline gives CDR1 LNHDA, CDR2 SQIVND (reference sequence). The CDR3 sequence is 13 residues long. The entire variable domain, with the rest obtained from reference TRBV19 and TRBJ1-2, is as follows: DGGITQSPKYLFRKEGQNVTLSCEQNLNHDAMYWYRQDPGQGLRLIYYSQIVNDFQKGDIAEGYSVSREKKESFPLTVTSAQKNPTAFYLCASSIPGGNGYTFGSGTRLTVV.

Ten or more counts support this clonotype. The CDR3 DNA follows: TGTGCCATCAGTCAGGGGGCAGCAGATACGCAGTATTTT. Its protein is CAISQGAADTQYF. V is TRBV10-3 and J is TRBJ2-3; 8 bases map to TRBD1. Germline V gives CDR1 ENHRY, CDR2 SYGVKD. This CDR3 spans 13 amino acids. Germline trimming cut 5 bases from V and 4 bases from J; bases unmatched to any gene: 2.

This clonotype was seen many times. The chain uses TRBV24-1 and TRBJ2-3; no reliable D call. The V end lost 4 bases, the J end lost 2 bases, and 6 bases lay between the germline ends. CDR1 and CDR2 (germline): KGHDR, SFDVKD. The CDR3 contains 13 residues. The CDR3 sequence: CATSDPSTDTQYF. In DNA, the CDR3 is TGTGCCACCAGTGACCCATCCACAGATACGCAGTATTTT.

About this clonotype itself: A read error may produce the germline difference seen at one junction end. The V call is TRBV12-3 or TRBV12-4, the J call TRBJ2-1, with a weak D call TRBD1 (5 bases). The CDR3 runs to 15 residues. For the CDR3, the DNA is TGTGTCAGCAGCTTGGGGCGGATCACTTACAATGAGCAGTTCTTC. Translating gives CVSSLGRITYNEQFF.

This sequence joins TRBV11-2 and TRBJ2-4; 11 positions match TRBD2. CDR3 length equals 23 residues. CDR1 and CDR2 (germline): SGHAT, FQNNGV. With 5 bases clipped from V and 1 base from J, the junction kept 25 bases outside the gene matches. Here the CDR3 DNA reads TGTGCCAGCAGCCAACCCGGGACTAGCGGCTTTACTACCGTTTGGGGGGCCAAAAACATTCAGTACTTC. Its protein is CASSQPGTSGFTTVWGAKNIQYF.

This clonotype has at least ten counts. The rearrangement joins TRBV11-2 to TRBJ2-7; 11 bases are a match to TRBD2. The CDR3 covers 15 residues. V lost 4 bases to trimming and J lost 3 bases; unmatched junction nucleotides: 5. The germline V gene has CDR1 SGHAT and CDR2 FQNNGV. Here the CDR3 reads CASSSGLAGFYEQYV. CDR3 bases: TGTGCCAGCAGCTCAGGACTAGCGGGCTTCTACGAGCAGTACGTC.

The rearrangement joins TRBV7-3 to TRBJ1-1; D remains unclear. This CDR3 has 14 amino acids. Looked up from germline, CDR1 is SGHTA and CDR2 is FQGTGA. Between the trimmed V and J ends, which lost 4 bases and 0 bases, there was a span of 9 bases. The CDR3 DNA reads as TGTGCCAGCAGCTCCGGAAGCATGAACACTGAAGCTTTCTTT. Translated: CASSSGSMNTEAFF.

This clonotype was observed at least ten times. The chain uses TRBV27 and TRBJ2-1; no clear D. This CDR3 spans 13 amino acids. CDR1 and CDR2 from the germline V gene are MNHEY and SMNVEV (reference sequence). Trimming left V 3 bases short and J 6 bases short, with 9 bases between. The CDR3 DNA is TGTGCCAGCAGTTTCCTACCCGCCAATGAGCAGTTCTTC. Encoded protein: CASSFLPANEQFF.

This clonotype was counted only a few times. The V and J genes are TRBV10-1 and TRBJ2-3; TRBD1 matches at 7 bases. The CDR3 covers 14 residues. The germline V gene encodes CDR1 WNHNN and CDR2 SYGVQD (reference sequence). V lost 6 bases and J lost 4; bases outside the gene matches: 7. The CDR3 spells CASSPGQTSDTQYF. CDR3 sequence (DNA): TGCGCCAGCAGCCCGGGACAGACCTCAGATACGCAGTATTTT.

The CDR3 loop reads CASSPRDRGERDEQFF. Here the CDR3 DNA reads TGTGCCAGCAGTCCCCGGGACAGGGGCGAGCGGGATGAGCAGTTCTTC. J is TRBJ2-1 and V is TRBV6-5; 10 bases are shared with TRBD1. CDR1 and CDR2 (germline): MNHEY, SVGAGI. The junction had 12 bases not matched to a gene; V was cut back by 5 bases and J by 8 bases. The CDR3 is 16 residues long.

At least ten counts were recorded for this clonotype. The chain uses TRBV12-5 and TRBJ2-7; 10 bases match TRBD2. This CDR3 has 14 residues. CDR1 LGHNT and CDR2 FRNRAP come from the germline V gene. Trimming at V came to 7 bases and at J to 2 bases, leaving 5 bases not matched to a gene. CDR3 DNA sequence: TGTGCTAGTGCCCCTAGCGGGAGCGCCTACGAGCAGTACTTC. Amino acids: CASAPSGSAYEQYF.

This clonotype showed up just a few times. This chain links TRBV27 with TRBJ2-6, with 10 bases that match TRBD1. CDR3 length equals 18 residues. From germline, CDR1 is MNHEY and CDR2 SMNVEV (reference sequence). With 2 bases clipped from V and 0 bases from J, the junction kept 4 bases outside the gene matches. The CDR3 region has the DNA TGTGCCAGCAGTTTAATTGGGACAGGGGTCTCTGGGGCCAACGTCCTGACTTTC. Translating gives CASSLIGTGVSGANVLTF.

This clonotype was counted between two and nine times. A read error may produce the germline difference seen at one junction end. The gene calls are TRBV10-3 and TRBJ2-7; D is perhaps TRBD2 (6 bases). This CDR3 has 13 amino acids. Per germline, CDR1 ENHRY and CDR2 SYGVKD. The CDR3 DNA follows: TGTGCCATCGGCGGTCGGGACTCCTGCGAGCAGTACTTC. As protein: CAIGGRDSCEQYF.

The table lists this clonotype with a few counts. The gene calls are TRBV12-3 or TRBV12-4 and TRBJ1-2; no reliable D call. The CDR3 has 14 residues. Trimming shortened V by 5 bases and J by 2 bases, and 12 bases separated the two germline ends. The CDR3 loop reads CASSESTLNYGYTF. CDR3 sequence (DNA): TGTGCCAGCAGTGAGTCGACTTTGAACTATGGCTACACCTTC.